This entry features one T cell receptor (beta chain) sequence. Its target antigen remains unknown. One end of the junction does not line up with germline, which may come from a read error. This sample stems from a study of Graves' ophthalmopathy and Graves' hyperthyroidism listed by TCRdb under 2018. Notes on the research overall: Peripheral blood was collected at initial diagnosis, prior to any treatment. In roughly 6 hyperthyroidism patients, the T-cell repertoire of thyroid tissue was compared with the T-cell repertoire of blood. The study used signatures of the TCR beta repertoire to tell Graves' ophthalmopathy apart from Graves' hyperthyroidism and to predict which patients would progress to ophthalmopathy. An independent validation cohort was composed of roughly 18 hyperthyroidism patients and around 16 patients who later progressed from hyperthyroidism to ophthalmopathy. To explore V-J signatures that separate ophthalmopathy from hyperthyroidism, a discovery set of about a hundred patients was enrolled, consisting of about 43 with ophthalmopathy and roughly 60 with stable hyperthyroidism. After sampling, hyperthyroidism patients received methimazole starting at 30 mg daily, and ophthalmopathy patients received high-dose intravenous methylprednisolone. In total, approximately 140 blood samples were TCR-sequenced: some 43 ophthalmopathy, 80 or so hyperthyroidism and roughly 17 hyperthyroidism-to-ophthalmopathy patients. The full study reports these points: Most expanded thyroid clonotypes with a frequency above 0.001 also appeared in blood, which suggests that blood repertoires may reflect the immune response in the thyroid. In cross-validation, the 13-signature model distinguished ophthalmopathy from stable hyperthyroidism with just over 85% sensitivity and about 81% specificity, and in the test set the corresponding values were roughly 80% and 76%. In validation, the model predicted ophthalmopathy progression with more than 55% sensitivity and around 72% specificity; some 13 predicted patients were CT-confirmed with GO in a median of around 6 months. No statistical method was used to set the sample size in advance, and the investigators knew which group each participant was assigned to.

The CDR3 numbers 15 residues from cysteine through phenylalanine. CDR3 DNA is the only sequence kept; it has 45 bases, read in frame from the first base. The CDR1 and CDR2 encoded by the germline V gene are ENHRY and SYGVKD. Ophthalmopathy patients were characterized by moderately to severely active disease, a Clinical Activity Score of at least 3, a NOSPECS grade of at least 4, and a disease duration under 3 months. Patients were excluded if they had other autoimmune diseases, uncontrolled infections, pregnancy or lactation. Clinical symptoms, serum thyroxine, TRAb, thyroid ultrasound and orbital computed tomography formed the basis of the diagnosis. PBMCs were isolated from about 9 ml of fresh peripheral blood by Ficoll-Paque density gradient centrifugation. Total RNA was extracted with Trizol reagent and quality-checked on an Agilent 2100 Bioanalyzer. For repertoire sequencing, TCR beta CDR3 regions were amplified from RNA transcripts. A first-round RT-PCR used HTBI primers with the Qiagen OneStep RT-PCR kit, followed by a second-round multiplex PCR, size selection and purification. Sequencing of the libraries was carried out on an Illumina HiSeq2000 in paired-end mode with 100 bp reads. For the original study's pipeline: SOAPnuke was used for read processing, and reads with adapters, uncalled bases, a mean Phred below 15, or no exact constant-primer or identifier match were discarded. COPE v1.2.5 was used to merge high-quality paired reads. Each unique nucleotide sequence was treated as a clonotype, and MiTCR v1.1 was used to align the clonotypes to the IMGT TRB V, D and J references. The analysis was limited to V-J combinations with a frequency above 0.0001, which together covered approximately 99% of repertoires. For each V-J combination, a TCR clonal expansion and chaos score was defined as the ratio of F50 clonal expansion to chaos observed in the TCRdist matrix. Welch's t-statistics and random forest were used to narrow the features down to 10 to 15 V-J combinations, which were then fed into a naive Bayes classifier. Thyroid-blood repertoire similarity was quantified with the Morisita-Horn index. TCRdb redid the processing of the public reads, applying fastp at Q25 and MiXCR, and retained in-frame beta chains. Each CDR3 protein appears once, grouped with its most common genes and DNA. Clone size and V and J calls follow TCRdb, not the original study. The sample table records about 740,000 distinct CDR3 sequences; 35% to 50% of these occur just once. Of the sample, 35% to 55% falls within the top ten clones.

The specimen was peripheral blood. The sequence was collected from an adult man with Graves' ophthalmopathy. This sequence uses TRBV10-3 and TRBJ2-6, with the D gene uncertain. The DNA reads as follows: TGTGCCAGCAGTGGTGGCAGTTCTGGGGCCAACGTCCTGACTTTC. Translated, this is CASSGGSSGANVLTF.